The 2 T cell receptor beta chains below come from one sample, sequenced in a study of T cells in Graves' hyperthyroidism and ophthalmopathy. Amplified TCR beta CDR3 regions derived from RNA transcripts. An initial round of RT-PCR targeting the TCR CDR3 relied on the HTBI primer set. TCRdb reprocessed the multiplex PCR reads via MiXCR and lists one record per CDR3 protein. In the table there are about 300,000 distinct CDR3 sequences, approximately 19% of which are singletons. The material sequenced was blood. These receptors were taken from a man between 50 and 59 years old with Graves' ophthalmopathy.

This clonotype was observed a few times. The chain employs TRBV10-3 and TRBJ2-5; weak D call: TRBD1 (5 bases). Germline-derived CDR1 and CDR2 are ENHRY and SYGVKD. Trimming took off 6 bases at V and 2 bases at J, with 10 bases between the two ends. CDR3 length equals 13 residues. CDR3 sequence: CAIRPRAQETQYF. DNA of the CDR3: TGTGCCATCAGACCCAGGGCTCAAGAGACCCAGTACTTC.

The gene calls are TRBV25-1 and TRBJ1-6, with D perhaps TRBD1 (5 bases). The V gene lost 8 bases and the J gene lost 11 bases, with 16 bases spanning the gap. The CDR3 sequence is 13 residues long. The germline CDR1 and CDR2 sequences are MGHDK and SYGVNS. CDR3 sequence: CASRGWGVAPLHF. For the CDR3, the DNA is TGTGCCAGCCGTGGGTGGGGGGTCGCACCCCTCCACTTT.